These 32 T cell receptor beta chains originate from one sample sequenced in a study of CD8+CD57+ T cells in acquired aplastic anemia. It was patients with CD8+CD57+ cell expansion by flow cytometry who were chosen for sequencing. The template for TCR beta VDJ and CDR3 sequence profiling was genomic DNA. TCRdb reanalysed the reads using MiXCR and keeps one entry per CDR3 protein. Counted here are approximately 160,000 distinct CDR3 sequences, over 40% occurring once; the ten biggest clones make up 2.5% to 3.5%. Sequencing input: sorted CD4+, CD8+, or CD8+CD57+ T cells (not recorded which) from PBMCs. The receptors originated from a human donor with aplastic anemia.

In regard to this clonotype: It may be a read error: a sequence one base away is much more abundant. This CDR3 fails to terminate in the conserved phenylalanine or tryptophan, so it likely reflects a read error. The chain carries TRBV2 and TRBJ2-1; TRBD2 matches at 11 bases. J lost 8 bases, V lost 5 bases, and 2 bases had no gene match. This CDR3 comprises 13 residues. The germline V gene has CDR1 SNHLY and CDR2 FYNNEI. The CDR3 DNA reads TGTGCCAGCAGTTTACTAGCGGGAGATGAGCAGTTCTCC. The encoded protein is CASSLLAGDEQFS.

The chain uses TRBV7-9 and TRBJ2-1; D assignment may be TRBD1 or TRBD2 (5 bases each). Trimming took off 4 bases at V and 0 bases at J, with 7 bases between the two ends. Germline-derived CDR1 and CDR2 are SEHNR and FQNEAQ (reference sequence). The CDR3 has 14 amino acids. The CDR3 here is CASSWGSSYNEQFF. In DNA form, the CDR3 reads TGTGCCAGCAGCTGGGGGTCCTCCTACAATGAGCAGTTCTTC. Variable domain in full (rest from reference TRBV7-9 and TRBJ2-1): DTGVSQNPRHKITKRGQNVTFRCDPISEHNRLYWYRQTLGQGPEFLTYFQNEAQLEKSRLLSDRFSAERPKGSFSTLEIQRTEQGDSAMYLCASSWGSSYNEQFFGPGTRLTVL.

The chain is built from TRBV9 and TRBJ2-7, with 7 bases fitting TRBD2. CDR1 is SGDLS, CDR2 YYNGEE, per germline. The trim removed 2 bases at V and 2 bases at J, leaving 19 bases unmatched. The CDR3 loop spans 19 amino acids. Here the CDR3 reads CASSVPVTGGPCRPYEQYV. CDR3 coding DNA: TGTGCCAGCAGCGTCCCTGTAACGGGAGGCCCCTGCCGCCCCTACGAGCAGTACGTC.

About this clonotype: Germline and junction disagree at one end, which may indicate a read error. The CDR3 region has the DNA TGTGCCACCAGTACAGGAGCTAGCGGGAGGTGGGGCACAGATACGCAGTATTTT. Amino acids: CATSTGASGRWGTDTQYF. This chain connects TRBV10-3 to TRBJ2-3, with TRBD2 matching 11 bases. Germline V lookup: CDR1 ENHRY, CDR2 SYGVKD. The CDR3 consists of 18 residues.

This clonotype was observed a few times. A much larger clone lies a single base off, so this may be a read error. J is TRBJ1-2 and V is TRBV3-1, with D possibly matching TRBD1 (5 bases). Trimming stripped 2 bases from V and 4 bases from J, with 11 bases between. Germline V lookup: CDR1 LGHDT, CDR2 YNNKEL (reference sequence). The CDR3 loop spans 14 amino acids. CDR3 sequence reads: CASSQTGRCYGYTF. DNA of the CDR3: TGTGCCAGCAGCCAAACGGGACGGTGCTATGGCTACACCTTC.

For this clonotype: The junction differs from germline at one of its ends, possibly a read error. The chain couples TRBV5-5 to TRBJ2-7, with D possibly called TRBD1 or TRBD2 (5 bases each). CDR1 is SGHKS, CDR2 YYEKEE, per germline (reference sequence). CDR3 length: 16 residues. For the CDR3, the DNA is TGTGCCAGCAGCTTAGATATGGGACCCTGGGGTTCCGAGCAGTCCTTC. This sequence encodes CASSLDMGPWGSEQSF.

V usage is TRBV7-2 and J usage is TRBJ2-7, with TRBD2 matching over 8 bases. The CDR3 extends over 13 amino acids. V lost 6 bases and J lost 0; bases outside the gene matches: 1. CDR1 SGHTA and CDR2 FQGNSA come from the germline V gene. CDR3 bases: TGTGCCAGCAGGGGACTAGTCTCCTACGAGCAGTACTTC. Encoded protein: CASRGLVSYEQYF.

The chain carries TRBV7-2 and TRBJ2-1; D is perhaps TRBD2 (6 bases). The CDR3 sequence is 14 residues long. V was pared by 1 base and J by 5 bases, with 9 bases between. The germline CDR1 and CDR2 sequences are SGHTA and FQGNSA. The CDR3 region is CASSLEGGHNEQFF. As DNA, the CDR3 is TGTGCCAGCAGCTTAGAGGGAGGACACAATGAGCAGTTCTTC.

This clonotype was detected only a few times. This chain joins TRBV11-2 and TRBJ1-2, with D possibly TRBD1 on 5 matching bases. This CDR3 region has 15 residues. Trimming removed 4 bases from V and 8 bases from J, with 20 bases in between. CDR1 is SGHAT and CDR2 is FQNNGV in the germline V gene. Written as DNA, the CDR3 is TGTGCCAGCAGCTCTTGGGTCCTCCGCGGGGGAGGCTACACCTTC. Its translation is CASSSWVLRGGGYTF.

This clonotype has a count of ten or more. The V and J genes are TRBV7-9 and TRBJ2-3; TRBD2 is a possible D gene (5 bases). Germline CDR1 reads SEHNR; CDR2 reads FQNEAQ (reference sequence). The V end lost 7 bases, the J end lost 4 bases, and 18 bases lay between the germline ends. This CDR3 contains 15 residues. The CDR3 coding sequence is TGTGCCAGCACCCTGGTGAGCGGTGGCGCAGATACGCAGTATTTT. It translates to CASTLVSGGADTQYF.

This clonotype was seen repeatedly, ten times or more. V gene TRBV16 combines with J gene TRBJ2-5; no clear D gene. The CDR3 totals 12 residues. V was trimmed by 0 bases and J by 5 bases, leaving 4 bases between them. CDR1 KGHSY and CDR2 FQNENV come from the germline V gene. CDR3 nucleotides: TGTGCCAGCAGCCAATCGGCCGAGACCCAGTACTTC. Residues: CASSQSAETQYF.

The V and J genes are TRBV29-1 and TRBJ1-1, with 8 bases matching TRBD1. The CDR3 has 13 amino acids. The germline V gene has CDR1 SQVTM and CDR2 ANQGSEA. The V and J ends lost 5 bases and 1 base, in that order; junction bases with no gene match: 3. CDR3 nucleotide sequence: TGCAGCGTTCCCGGACAGGGGAACACTGAAGCTTTCTTT. Its protein product is CSVPGQGNTEAFF.

The chain uses TRBV2 and TRBJ2-3; D is uncertain. Trimming left V 8 bases short and J 2 bases short, with 11 bases between. The CDR3 runs 13 residues. Germline lookup yields CDR1 SNHLY and CDR2 FYNNEI. Here the CDR3 reads CASLTLFTDTQYF. CDR3 sequence (DNA): TGTGCCAGCTTGACGTTGTTCACAGATACGCAGTATTTT.

This clonotype came up a few times. A read error is possible here, since a much larger clone lies one base away. Written as DNA, the CDR3 is TGCAGTGCTCGCCCGGGACTAGCCTCCTACGAGCAGTACTTC. Translation gives CSARPGLASYEQYF. V and J are TRBV20-1 and TRBJ2-7; 9 nucleotides match TRBD2. The CDR3 spans 14 residues. Germline V gene sequence: CDR1 DFQATT, CDR2 SNEGSKA (reference sequence). V dropped 5 bases and J dropped 0; count of bases not matched to a gene: 5.

The chain links TRBV15 to TRBJ2-7; D ambiguous. Germline V gene lookup returns CDR1 LNHNV and CDR2 YYDKDF (reference sequence). The CDR3 consists of 16 residues. Deletions cut 0 bases from V and 2 bases from J, with 14 bases between. CDR3 in amino acids: CATSRDYGGSTYEQYF. CDR3 sequence (DNA): TGTGCCACCAGCAGAGATTACGGCGGATCCACCTACGAGCAGTACTTC.

This clonotype was counted at least ten times. The gene calls are TRBV20-1 and TRBJ1-1; possible D gene TRBD1, 5 bases. There are 11 residues in the CDR3. V was cut by 4 bases and J by 3 bases, with 6 bases left in between. In germline, CDR1 is DFQATT, CDR2 SNEGSKA (reference sequence). The CDR3 DNA sequence: TGCAGTGCTATACAGGACACTGAAGCTTTCTTT. It encodes CSAIQDTEAFF.

This clonotype was seen at least ten times. The chain recombines TRBV4-3 with TRBJ2-1; D remains ambiguous. CDR1 and CDR2 (germline): LGHNA, YSLEER. The CDR3 consists of 15 residues. Trimming pared 0 bases from V and 0 bases from J, leaving 6 bases between. In DNA form, the CDR3 reads TGCGCCAGCAGCCAAGATACGGCCTCCTACAATGAGCAGTTCTTC. This translates into CASSQDTASYNEQFF.

This clonotype was seen ten or more times. V usage is TRBV6-5 and J usage is TRBJ1-2, with D possibly TRBD1 on 5 matching bases. The V gene's germline CDR1 is MNHEY and CDR2 SVGAGI. This CDR3 region has 15 residues. Trimming left V 2 bases short and J 0 bases short, with 10 bases between. The CDR3 loop reads CASSYRQGPNYGYTF. The CDR3 bases are TGTGCCAGCAGTTACAGGCAGGGTCCTAACTATGGCTACACCTTC.

This clonotype appeared many times. The CDR3: CASRRLGVPYNSPLHF. As DNA, the CDR3 is TGTGCCAGCAGAAGACTCGGGGTCCCCTATAATTCACCCCTCCACTTT. This sequence joins TRBV6-1 and TRBJ1-6; D not resolved. The germline V gene encodes CDR1 MNHNS and CDR2 SASEGT. V lost 6 bases to trimming and J lost 2 bases, with 14 bases between them. The CDR3 runs to 16 residues.

The chain employs TRBV15 and TRBJ2-3, with 7 bases aligning to TRBD1. In germline, CDR1 is LNHNV, CDR2 YYDKDF (reference sequence). V shed 4 bases and J 11 bases; nucleotides not matched to a gene: 15. The CDR3 covers 15 residues. CDR3 sequence reads: CATSTRDSPYNEQYF. In DNA form, the CDR3 reads TGTGCCACCAGCACACGGGACAGCCCCTACAATGAGCAGTATTTT.

This clonotype showed up many times. The V call is TRBV4-1, the J call TRBJ2-1; D possibly corresponds to TRBD2 (6 bases). V lost 1 base to trimming and J lost 9 bases, with 19 bases between them. There are 16 residues in the CDR3. The germline gives CDR1 MGHRA, CDR2 YSYEKL. This chain's CDR3 is CASSQGEGRLVSEQFF. In DNA form, the CDR3 reads TGCGCCAGCAGCCAAGGGGAAGGTCGACTAGTCAGTGAGCAGTTCTTC.

This clonotype is medium-sized (0.01 to 0.1%). This chain links TRBV10-3 with TRBJ1-2; D is ambiguous. CDR1 and CDR2 (germline): ENHRY, SYGVKD. The CDR3 runs 12 residues. V dropped 0 bases and J dropped 3 bases, with 2 bases sitting between them. The CDR3: CAISESHYGYTF. The CDR3, as DNA: TGTGCCATCAGTGAGTCACACTATGGCTACACCTTC.

This clonotype was detected many times. This rearrangement joins TRBV7-9 to TRBJ1-2; 7 positions agree with TRBD1. Germline V CDR1 and CDR2: SEHNR, FQNEAQ (reference sequence). The CDR3 totals 12 residues. Trimming cost V 7 bases and J 8 bases; bases outside gene matches: 7. CDR3 sequence: CASTLDRAGYTF. The CDR3 DNA is TGTGCCAGCACCCTAGACAGGGCGGGCTACACCTTC.

This chain connects TRBV7-3 to TRBJ2-1; no firm D call. The V and J ends lost 2 bases and 0 bases respectively, with 11 bases between them. The germline gives CDR1 SGHTA, CDR2 FQGTGA. The length of the CDR3 is 16 residues. Here the CDR3 reads CASSLQISLSYNEQFF. The CDR3 DNA is TGTGCCAGCAGCTTACAGATTAGTCTCTCCTACAATGAGCAGTTCTTC.

Here the CDR3 DNA reads TGCAGCGTCGCCGGGACTAGCGGGAGCTCGTCCTACGAGCAGTACTTC. Amino acids: CSVAGTSGSSSYEQYF. The chain has TRBV29-1 and TRBJ2-7; 14 bases line up with TRBD2. The germline V gene encodes CDR1 SQVTM and CDR2 ANQGSEA. V shed 6 bases, J shed 1 base, and the junction held 8 bases outside the gene matches. The CDR3 sequence is 16 residues long.

This clonotype occurred many times. The chain has TRBV6-1 and TRBJ2-2; D perhaps matches TRBD2 (7 bases). Per the germline V gene, CDR1 is MNHNS and CDR2 is SASEGT. This CDR3 contains 17 residues. Trimming took 4 bases from V and 4 from J, leaving 19 bases between them. CDR3 sequence reads: CASSAKGGGAATGELFF. The CDR3 DNA follows: TGTGCCAGCAGTGCCAAGGGGGGAGGGGCGGCCACCGGGGAGCTGTTTTTT.

The chain carries TRBV2 and TRBJ2-5; D gene unclear. Germline lookup yields CDR1 SNHLY and CDR2 FYNNEI. CDR3 length: 13 residues. Trimming shortened V by 8 bases and J by 3 bases, and 13 bases separated the two germline ends. The CDR3 reads CASSRNEKETQYF. For the CDR3, the DNA is TGTGCCAGCTCCCGAAACGAGAAAGAGACCCAGTACTTC.

This clonotype was counted many times. V and J are TRBV5-1 and TRBJ2-5; D possibly uses TRBD1 or TRBD2 (6 bases each). Germline CDR1 and CDR2: SGHRS and YFSETQ. Trimming pared 0 bases from V and 5 bases from J, leaving 11 bases between. The CDR3 sequence is 14 residues long. CDR3 sequence: CASSLVGGGETQYF. As DNA, the CDR3 is TGCGCCAGCAGCTTGGTCGGGGGCGGGGAGACCCAGTACTTC. Looking up the rest from reference TRBV5-1 and TRBJ2-5 gives the full variable domain: KAGVTQTPRYLIKTRGQQVTLSCSPISGHRSVSWYQQTPGQGLQFLFEYFSETQRNKGNFPGRFSGRQFSNSRSEMNVSTLELGDSALYLCASSLVGGGETQYFGPGTRLLVL.

V is TRBV24-1 and J is TRBJ2-3; maybe TRBD2 (5 bases). The ends were cut back, 9 bases at V and 7 bases at J, with 19 bases in the middle. This CDR3 has 14 amino acids. Looked up from germline, CDR1 is KGHDR and CDR2 is SFDVKD. The CDR3 sequence is CATSDYETAHTQYF. The CDR3 bases are TGTGCCACCTCCGACTACGAGACGGCCCATACGCAGTATTTT.

On this clonotype itself: A much more abundant neighbour one base away suggests this may be a read error. The chain links TRBV2 to TRBJ2-1; 8 nucleotides agree with TRBD2. Germline trimming cut 8 bases from V and 12 bases from J; bases unmatched to any gene: 15. The CDR3 has 14 amino acids. Germline lookup yields CDR1 SNHLY and CDR2 FYNNEI. The CDR3 here is CASGGLANSLRQFF. CDR3 bases: TGTGCCAGCGGCGGACTAGCCAATTCTTTAAGGCAGTTCTTC.

This chain connects TRBV7-9 to TRBJ2-7; the D gene is possibly TRBD1 (5 bases). The CDR3 is made up of 13 amino acids. V was clipped by 2 bases and J by 2 bases, with 7 bases between them. In germline, CDR1 is SEHNR, CDR2 FQNEAQ (reference sequence). CDR3 in amino acids: CASSLQGTYEQYF. The CDR3 DNA is TGTGCCAGCAGCTTACAGGGTACCTACGAGCAGTACTTC.

The V and J genes are TRBV12-3 or TRBV12-4 and TRBJ2-7, with 13 bases that match TRBD2. With 6 bases clipped from V and 3 bases from J, the junction kept 8 bases outside the gene matches. The CDR3 extends over 16 amino acids. The CDR3 DNA follows: TGTGCCAGCAGCTTGATGACTAGCGGGAGGAACTACGAGCAGTACGTC. Its protein product is CASSLMTSGRNYEQYV.